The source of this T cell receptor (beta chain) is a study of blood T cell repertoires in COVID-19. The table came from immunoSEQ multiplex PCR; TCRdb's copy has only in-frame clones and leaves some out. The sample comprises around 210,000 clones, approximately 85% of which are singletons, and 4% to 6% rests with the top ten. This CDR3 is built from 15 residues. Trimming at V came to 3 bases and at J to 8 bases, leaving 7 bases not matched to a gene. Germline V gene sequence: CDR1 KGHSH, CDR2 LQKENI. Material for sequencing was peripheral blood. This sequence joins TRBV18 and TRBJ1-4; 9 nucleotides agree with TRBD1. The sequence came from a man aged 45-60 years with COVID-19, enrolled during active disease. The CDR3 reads CASSPTGGGVEKLFF. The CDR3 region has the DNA TGTGCCAGCTCACCCACAGGGGGCGGAGTAGAAAAACTGTTTTTT.